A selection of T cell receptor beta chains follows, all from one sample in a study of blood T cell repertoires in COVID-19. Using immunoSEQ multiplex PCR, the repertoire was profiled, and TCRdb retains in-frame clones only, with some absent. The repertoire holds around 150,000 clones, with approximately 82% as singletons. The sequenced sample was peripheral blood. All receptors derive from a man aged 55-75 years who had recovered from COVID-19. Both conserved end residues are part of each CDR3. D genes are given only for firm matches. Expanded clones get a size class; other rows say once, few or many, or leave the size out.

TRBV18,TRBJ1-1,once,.,CASSPVMGSTGNTEAFF,TGTGCCAGCTCACCAGTTATGGGGAGTACCGGGAACACTGAAGCTTTCTTT
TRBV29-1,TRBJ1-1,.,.,CSVTGTPDTEAFF,TGCAGCGTCACAGGGACGCCAGACACTGAAGCTTTCTTT
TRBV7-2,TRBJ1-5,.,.,CASSQTGPLEPQHF,TGTGCCAGCAGCCAGACAGGCCCTTTGGAGCCCCAGCATTTT
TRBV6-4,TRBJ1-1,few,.,CASSRDGGMNTEAFF,TGTGCCAGCAGCCGTGACGGGGGGATGAACACTGAAGCTTTCTTT
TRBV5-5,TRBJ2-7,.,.,CASSFDSHTYEQYF,TGTGCCAGCAGCTTCGACAGCCACACCTACGAGCAGTACTTC
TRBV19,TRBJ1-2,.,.,CASSIVGETNYGYTF,TGTGCCAGTAGTATAGTCGGAGAAACTAACTATGGCTACACCTTC
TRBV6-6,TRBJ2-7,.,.,CASSYSPDAGEQYF,TGTGCCAGCAGTTACTCACCCGATGCGGGCGAGCAGTACTTC
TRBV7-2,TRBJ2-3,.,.,CASSVPSARLDTQYF,TGTGCCAGCAGCGTCCCTAGCGCTAGATTGGATACGCAGTATTTT
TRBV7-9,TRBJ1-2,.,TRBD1,CASSSGTGVGGYTF,TGTGCCAGCAGTTCCGGGACAGGGGTGGGTGGCTACACCTTC
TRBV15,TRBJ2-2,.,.,CATSRERGTGELFF,TGTGCCACCAGCAGAGAAAGGGGCACCGGGGAGCTGTTTTTT
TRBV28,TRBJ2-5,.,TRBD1,CATSLIRGRRGQETQYF,TGTGCCACCTCGCTGATCAGGGGGCGGCGAGGGCAAGAGACCCAGTACTTC
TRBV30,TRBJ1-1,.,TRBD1,CAWRVRDRGAFF,TGTGCCTGGAGGGTCCGGGACAGGGGAGCTTTCTTT
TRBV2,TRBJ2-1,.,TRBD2,CASSEILAIYNEQFF,TGTGCCAGCAGTGAAATACTAGCGATTTACAATGAGCAGTTCTTC
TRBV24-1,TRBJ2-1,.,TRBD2,CATSDLPASGKMENEQFF,TGTGCCACCAGTGATTTGCCGGCTAGCGGGAAGATGGAAAATGAGCAGTTCTTC
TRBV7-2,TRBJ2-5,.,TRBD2,CASSLSVAGGLETQYF,TGTGCCAGCAGCTTATCAGTAGCGGGGGGGCTTGAGACCCAGTACTTC
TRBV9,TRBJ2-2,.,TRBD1,CASTPDSRVGRGHSGELFF,TGTGCCAGCACCCCCGACAGTCGGGTGGGTAGGGGGCACTCCGGGGAGCTGTTTTTT
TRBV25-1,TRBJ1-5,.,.,CASRASGDQPQHF,TGTGCCAGCAGGGCGAGCGGTGATCAGCCCCAGCATTTT
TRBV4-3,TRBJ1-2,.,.,CASSQDLLLTGVSYTF,TGCGCCAGCAGCCAAGATCTGCTGTTGACGGGGGTGAGCTACACCTTC
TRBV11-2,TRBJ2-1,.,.,CASSLLVGLYNEQFF,TGTGCCAGCAGCTTACTGGTGGGACTCTACAATGAGCAGTTCTTC
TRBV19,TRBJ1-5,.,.,CASSLGRQVYNQPQHF,TGTGCCAGTAGCTTAGGGAGACAGGTGTACAATCAGCCCCAGCATTTT
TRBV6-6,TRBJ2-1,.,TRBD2,CASSRLVSGSRASYNEQFF,TGTGCCAGCAGTCGCTTGGTTAGCGGGAGTCGGGCCTCCTACAATGAGCAGTTCTTC
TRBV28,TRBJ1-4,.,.,CASGSGANEKLFF,TGTGCCAGCGGCAGCGGGGCTAATGAAAAACTGTTTTTT
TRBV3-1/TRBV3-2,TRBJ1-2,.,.,CASSRARDGYTF,TGTGCCAGCAGCCGGGCCCGAGATGGCTACACCTTC
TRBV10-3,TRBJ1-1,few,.,CAISDGMNTEAFF,TGTGCCATCAGTGACGGGATGAACACTGAAGCTTTCTTT